Following are 21 T cell receptor beta chains from one sample sequenced in a study of CD8+CD57+ T cells in acquired aplastic anemia (dated by TCRdb to between 2018 and 2020). The data were produced on an Illumina HiSeq 2000. Genomic DNA served as template for TCR beta VDJ combination and CDR3 sequence profiling. TCRdb reprocessed the public reads (quality trimming at Q25 with fastp, clone calling with MiXCR) and kept in-frame beta chains. Each record represents a unique CDR3 protein, reported with the most common genes and DNA among its rows. The sample table lists 130,000 or so distinct CDR3 sequences, about 40% of them with a count of one. The ten top clones hold 7.5% to 9.5% of the sample. The sequenced sample was sorted CD4+, CD8+, or CD8+CD57+ T cells (not recorded which) from PBMCs. Receptors originate from a human donor in good health, serving as a control.

This clonotype occurred many times. The rearrangement links TRBV12-3 or TRBV12-4 to TRBJ2-3; D unresolved. The ends were cut back, 4 bases at V and 8 bases at J, with 7 bases in the middle. There are 11 residues in the CDR3. In DNA form, the CDR3 reads TGTGCCAGCAGTTCGGGTCTTACGCAGTATTTT. It yields the protein CASSSGLTQYF.

The genes are TRBV6-5 and TRBJ2-7; a weak D match, TRBD2 (6 bases). This CDR3 spans 14 amino acids. The V end was cut by 4 bases, the J end by 5 bases, with 15 bases between. Germline CDR1 and CDR2: MNHEY and SVGAGI. Here the CDR3 reads CASSLDGRKNEQYF. The CDR3 bases are TGTGCCAGCAGTTTAGACGGGAGAAAGAACGAGCAGTACTTC.

The CDR3 DNA is TGTGCCAGCAGCTCGCCGAGGGGGGCGGTGGAGACCCAGTACTTC. Amino acid sequence: CASSSPRGAVETQYF. The chain combines TRBV5-6 with TRBJ2-5; either TRBD1 or TRBD2 may fit D (6 bases each). This CDR3 is built from 15 residues. The ends were cut back, 3 bases at V and 5 bases at J, with 17 bases in the middle. Looked up from germline, CDR1 is SGHDT and CDR2 is YYEEEE.

This clonotype was counted ten times or more. The chain recombines TRBV5-4 with TRBJ1-1, with a weak D call TRBD1 (5 bases). Germline V gene data show CDR1 as SGHNT and CDR2 as YYREEE (reference sequence). CDR3 length: 13 amino acids. V dropped 4 bases and J dropped 3 bases, with 10 bases sitting between them. The CDR3: CASSADSYTEAFF. The CDR3 DNA follows: TGTGCCAGCAGCGCCGACAGTTACACTGAAGCTTTCTTT.

This clonotype came up many times. The rearrangement uses TRBV4-2 and TRBJ2-2; D remains ambiguous. The CDR3 spans 17 residues. V lost 1 base and J lost 1, with 13 bases in between. Germline CDR1 and CDR2: LGHNA and YNFKEQ. The CDR3 sequence: CASSQASQRQNTGELFF. The CDR3 DNA is TGTGCCAGCAGCCAAGCCTCCCAGAGGCAGAACACCGGGGAGCTGTTTTTT.

This clonotype was counted many times. This chain links TRBV6-5 with TRBJ2-7; 10 bases agree with TRBD1. The V segment lost 4 bases and the J segment 4 bases; nucleotides outside the gene matches: 13. This CDR3 contains 17 residues. Germline V gene sequence: CDR1 MNHEY, CDR2 SVGAGI. The CDR3 DNA follows: TGTGCCAGCAGTTTCAGTTTCCGGGACAGGGGTAGTTACGAGCAGTACTTC. Its translation: CASSFSFRDRGSYEQYF.

This clonotype was seen only a few times. The chain employs TRBV7-2 and TRBJ2-3, with 10 bases aligning to TRBD2. Germline-derived CDR1 and CDR2 are SGHTA and FQGNSA. Germline trimming cut 5 bases from V and 4 bases from J; bases unmatched to any gene: 3. The length of the CDR3 is 14 residues. The chain's CDR3 is CASSLGLAADTQYF. DNA for the CDR3: TGTGCCAGCAGCCTCGGACTAGCGGCAGATACGCAGTATTTT.

This clonotype showed up just a few times. It may be a read error: a sequence one base away is much more abundant. The V and J genes are TRBV6-1 and TRBJ1-6, with D hard to call. The CDR3 is 13 residues long. Germline V lookup: CDR1 MNHNS, CDR2 SASEGT. Trimming left V 11 bases short and J 10 bases short, with 18 bases between. The CDR3 bases are TGTGCCGGCGGCAGAGGGCGGGGATCACCCCTCCACTTT. Its translation is CAGGRGRGSPLHF.

This chain connects TRBV2 to TRBJ1-5; D perhaps matches TRBD1 (5 bases). The germline V gene encodes CDR1 SNHLY and CDR2 FYNNEI. This CDR3 spans 14 amino acids. V lost 7 bases and J 0 bases, leaving 10 bases between the germline ends. DNA of the CDR3: TGTGCCAGCAACCGGGGGAATAGCAATCAGCCCCAGCATTTT. Residues: CASNRGNSNQPQHF.

This clonotype has ten or more counts. The CDR3 sequence is CATSREGWGGLTNQPQHF. The CDR3, as DNA: TGTGCCACCAGCAGAGAAGGGTGGGGAGGCCTCACCAATCAGCCCCAGCATTTT. The J gene is TRBJ1-5, the V gene TRBV15; D ambiguous. The CDR3 has 18 residues. From germline, CDR1 is LNHNV and CDR2 YYDKDF (reference sequence). V lost 0 bases and J 3 bases, leaving 18 bases between the germline ends.

The CDR3 protein is CASSGWGERYNEQFF. The CDR3 nucleotides are TGTGCCAGTAGTGGGTGGGGGGAGAGGTACAATGAGCAGTTCTTC. This chain uses TRBV19 with TRBJ2-1, with a tentative D call TRBD2 (6 bases). Germline V gene lookup returns CDR1 LNHDA and CDR2 SQIVND (reference sequence). The CDR3 length is 15 residues. Trimming left V 5 bases short and J 4 bases short, with 15 bases between.

This clonotype came up many times. The V and J genes are TRBV20-1 and TRBJ1-4, with 11 bases that match TRBD1. The CDR3 totals 16 residues. Losses at the gene ends were 0 bases for V and 8 bases for J; bases not matched to a gene: 8. Germline lookup yields CDR1 DFQATT and CDR2 SNEGSKA (reference sequence). CDR3 region: CSARETRDRGGEKLFF. DNA for the CDR3: TGCAGTGCTAGAGAGACCCGGGACAGGGGGGGGGAAAAACTGTTTTTT.

The chain links TRBV19 to TRBJ1-6; no firm D call. This CDR3 spans 13 amino acids. Germline values: CDR1 LNHDA, CDR2 SQIVND (reference sequence). V lost 4 bases, J lost 8 bases, and 9 bases lay in between. Here the CDR3 reads CASSTGYHSPLHF. The DNA of the CDR3 is TGTGCCAGTAGTACAGGCTACCATTCACCCCTCCACTTT.

The chain uses TRBV30 and TRBJ1-4; 10 positions agree with TRBD1. The germline V gene encodes CDR1 GTSNPN and CDR2 SVGIG (reference sequence). This CDR3 spans 15 amino acids. The ends lost 1 base at V and 13 bases at J; junction bases unmatched: 12. The CDR3 DNA sequence: TGTGCCTGGAGTGGGACAGGGGGGGCCGGCGGAGGACTGTTTTTT. Amino acids: CAWSGTGGAGGGLFF.

This clonotype appeared many times. The chain employs TRBV7-9 and TRBJ2-5, with TRBD2 identical over 7 bases. The ends lost 5 bases at V and 5 bases at J; junction bases unmatched: 11. The CDR3 is 15 residues long. Germline CDR1 is SEHNR and CDR2 is FQNEAQ (reference sequence). CDR3 bases: TGTGCCAGCAGCCTCCCGGGGGGAAGCGGCGAGACCCAGTACTTC. Protein product: CASSLPGGSGETQYF. The whole variable domain, remainder taken from reference TRBV7-9 and TRBJ2-5, is DTGVSQNPRHKITKRGQNVTFRCDPISEHNRLYWYRQTLGQGPEFLTYFQNEAQLEKSRLLSDRFSAERPKGSFSTLEIQRTEQGDSAMYLCASSLPGGSGETQYFGPGTRLLVL.

This clonotype was recorded many times. This chain links TRBV6-1 with TRBJ1-6; D not resolved. The V end was cut by 6 bases, the J end by 8 bases, with 14 bases between. The CDR3 is 14 residues long. CDR1 is MNHNS, CDR2 SASEGT, per germline. CDR3 residues: CASSPGGQHSPLHF. Written as DNA, the CDR3 is TGTGCCAGCAGCCCGGGCGGGCAGCATTCACCCCTCCACTTT.

V gene TRBV10-3 combines with J gene TRBJ2-7; 7 bases map to TRBD1. The trim removed 10 bases at V and 5 bases at J, leaving 8 bases unmatched. Per germline, CDR1 ENHRY and CDR2 SYGVKD. This CDR3 has 12 residues. The chain's CDR3 is CATKRGPDEQYV. CDR3 DNA sequence: TGTGCCACAAAAAGGGGGCCTGACGAGCAGTACGTC.

The rearrangement links TRBV10-2 to TRBJ1-1, with TRBD1 matching 8 bases. V lost 5 bases to trimming and J lost 3 bases; unmatched junction nucleotides: 5. CDR3 size: 14 residues. The germline V gene has CDR1 WSHSY and CDR2 SAAADI. CDR3 bases: TGCGCCAGCAGTTCAGGGGGCGCGGACACTGAAGCTTTCTTT. It yields the protein CASSSGGADTEAFF.

In regard to this clonotype: Just one base apart from a much larger clone, this may be a read error. The V and J genes are TRBV5-1 and TRBJ2-5, with D perhaps matching TRBD1 or TRBD2 (5 bases each). The CDR3 loop spans 14 amino acids. Germline assignment: CDR1 SGHRS and CDR2 YFSETQ. In DNA form, the CDR3 reads TGCGCCTGCAGCTTTACGGGACGCCAAGAGACCCAGTACTTC. It is translated as CACSFTGRQETQYF.

This clonotype was found many times. The rearrangement uses TRBV5-8 and TRBJ1-1; D not certain. Trimming stripped 0 bases from V and 0 bases from J, with 6 bases between. The CDR3 has 14 residues. Germline assignment: CDR1 SGHTS and CDR2 YDEGEE. The CDR3 DNA reads TGTGCCAGCAGCTTGGGGGAAATGAACACTGAAGCTTTCTTT. Encoded protein: CASSLGEMNTEAFF.

This clonotype was picked up a small number of times. The CDR3 spells CASSSDRDRGSEQYF. In nucleotides, the CDR3 is TGTGCCAGCAGTTCTGACCGGGACAGGGGATCCGAGCAGTACTTC. The chain links TRBV27 to TRBJ2-7; 10 nucleotides match TRBD1. CDR3 size: 15 residues. The J segment lost 6 bases and the V segment lost 4 bases, leaving 9 bases of the junction unmatched. Germline lookup yields CDR1 MNHEY and CDR2 SMNVEV (reference sequence).